This T cell receptor beta chain appears in the sequencing data of a study of T-cell memory formation after mild COVID-19 (dated by TCRdb to the early 2020s). A note on the overall study: TCR sequence clusters from the two donors were largely donor specific. In a couple of donors, T-cell clones that expanded and contracted after mild COVID-19 were tracked by sequencing TCRalpha and TCRbeta repertoires over time. Two young, previously healthy adult volunteers, one female and one male, were included in the cohort. Overall study outcomes, separate from this receptor: Contracting CD4+ clones were found mainly in CM and EM memory subsets, while CD8+ clones were enriched in EMRA. SARS-CoV-2 specificity of the second-wave clones peaking on day 37 was not confirmed. Some responding clones were detected in pre-infection memory, which suggested that pre-existing cross-reactive memory T cells had joined the SARS-CoV-2 response. Only two mild cases were covered in the study, and larger cohorts including severe cases with pre-infection samples were considered necessary. Balanced CD4/CD8 phenotypes were observed for clones contracting from day 15 to 85, whereas a bias towards CD4+ was observed for a second wave of clones expanding from day 15 to 37.

Data came from an Illumina NovaSeq 6000. TCRalpha and TCRbeta cDNA libraries were built by 5'RACE with constant-segment primers, adding sample barcodes and unique molecular identifiers. RNA was extracted from every sample with Trizol reagent. The libraries were amplified in two PCR steps, and the second step added a second sample barcode and Illumina TruSeq adapters. Sequencing of the libraries was done on an Illumina NovaSeq, producing 2 x 150 bp paired-end reads. The authors processed their data as follows. The reads were demultiplexed and collapsed into UMI-guided consensus sequences using migec v1.2.7. Using mixcr v2.1.11, UMI consensuses were aligned to TRA and TRB V and J templates and then assembled into clonotypes. A clonotype was counted as expanded or contracted only if both edgeR and NoisET called the change significant, with noise models trained on biological replicates. For edgeR calls, a false discovery rate-adjusted p below 0.01 and a log2 fold-change threshold of 1 were applied. As an exploratory analysis of dynamics, PCA with hierarchical clustering was applied to max-normalized trajectories of the 1000 most abundant clonotypes. Separately sequenced CD4+ and CD8+ repertoires were used to assign a CD4 or CD8 phenotype to each responding clone. TCRdb cleaned the public reads at Q25 with fastp, built clones with MiXCR and kept in-frame beta chains. Rows with a matching CDR3 protein are joined into one entry that keeps the most common DNA and genes. The authors' filters were not applied to this entry. The sample table records 80,000 to 95,000 distinct CDR3 sequences; about 23% of these occur just once. Under 45% of the sample lies in the top ten.

As regards this clonotype: This clone's antigen is unknown. No clone much larger than this one lies a single base away; base qualities are absent.

Ficoll-Paque density gradient centrifugation was used to isolate PBMCs. Reading the germline V gene (reference sequence) gives CDR1 DFQATT and CDR2 SNEGSKA. V loses 3 bases of germline sequence and J loses 0 bases, and the interval between the two ends is 18 bases. Reading from cysteine to phenylalanine, the CDR3 counts 17 amino acids. Solely the CDR3 DNA is kept, with 51 bases framed from the first base. This TCR came from a young man who had mild COVID-19 (a few samples of this study predate the infection). The sample titles of this study are shuffled in the database, so cell type and time point are left out; the donor was told from shared clones. The V and J genes are TRBV20-1 and TRBJ2-1, with a weak D call of TRBD2 (5 bases match). Sample: PBMCs or a T cell subset sorted from them (not recorded which). The DNA is TGCAGTGCTAGTAACCCGGTTCAAGCGGTCTCCTACAATGAGCAGTTCTTC. Its protein is CSASNPVQAVSYNEQFF.